The following is a T cell receptor beta chain sequence with its context. This entry comes from a study of blood T cell repertoires in COVID-19. Overall study context: Nucleic acid was either cDNA or gDNA, and it came from T cells, B-cell-depleted T cells, or PBMCs.

Here immunoSEQ multiplex PCR was the method, and the copy in TCRdb shows in-frame clones only, minus some. The sample records 160,000 or so clones, 65% to 85% being singletons. This CDR3 region has 15 residues. V lost 5 bases, J lost 0 bases, and 13 bases lay in between. Germline lookup yields CDR1 KGHSH and CDR2 LQKENI. The chain is built from TRBV18 and TRBJ2-5, with D possibly TRBD2 on 6 matching bases. The clonotype was recovered from a man in his 60s with active or convalescent COVID-19. The specimen sequenced was peripheral blood. The CDR3 nucleotides are TGTGCCAGCTCAGCACAGGAGGGGTACCAAGAGACCCAGTACTTC. Protein product: CASSAQEGYQETQYF.